This TCR beta chain was observed in a study of T cells in Graves' hyperthyroidism and ophthalmopathy. Study summary: Peripheral blood draws took place at initial diagnosis, ahead of any treatment.

CDR1 is SGHAT, CDR2 FQNNGV, per germline. Trimming at V came to 5 bases and at J to 2 bases, leaving 11 bases not matched to a gene. CDR3 length equals 16 residues. This clonotype was detected ten times or more. Its antigen is as yet unknown. Amplified TCR beta CDR3 regions came from RNA transcripts. A first-round RT-PCR of the TCR CDR3 used the HTBI primer set. Using its own MiXCR run on the multiplex PCR reads, TCRdb lists one record per CDR3 protein. The table has fewer than 700,000 distinct CDR3 sequences, approximately 17% seen once. Findings of the study overall: In the analysis, a 13 V-J model separated ophthalmopathy from stable hyperthyroidism.

The diagnoses drew upon clinical symptoms, serum thyroxine and TRAb, thyroid ultrasound and orbital computed tomography. The PBMCs were taken from 10 ml of fresh peripheral blood. V gene TRBV11-2 combines with J gene TRBJ2-7; 8 bases agree with TRBD1. The sample consisted of blood. The sequence derives from a young woman with Graves' ophthalmopathy. The CDR3 nucleotides are TGTGCCAGCAGCCCCCTGGACAGGGTAGGGACCTACGAGCAGTACTTC. Translated: CASSPLDRVGTYEQYF.